This section outlines one T cell receptor (beta chain) sequence together with its context. The data were obtained in a study of blood T cell repertoires in COVID-19. Study as a whole: The samples span acute and convalescent COVID-19 from the United States, Italy and Spain. T cells, B-cell-depleted T cells, or PBMCs provided the cDNA or gDNA that served as material.

Per the authors' pipeline: By means of reference gene primer amplification, nucleated cell counts were estimated. Profiled with immunoSEQ multiplex PCR; TCRdb holds only in-frame clones, not every one. The V and J calls and clone size are taken from that table; D and trimming were inferred from the DNA. The sample lists about 81,000 clones, over 75% occurring once. Trimming pared 5 bases from V and 3 bases from J, leaving 17 bases between. The CDR3 has 16 residues. This TCR derives from a man aged 65 to 85 with active or convalescent COVID-19. V and J are TRBV6-7 and TRBJ1-5; D is perhaps TRBD1 (5 bases). TRBV6-7 is given ORF status, its function remaining uncertain. The material sequenced was peripheral blood. The CDR3 nucleotides read TGTGCCAGCAGTGCCCCGCAGGGAGGATCCAATCAGCCCCAGCATTTT. This codes for CASSAPQGGSNQPQHF.